This record covers a single T cell receptor beta chain. This sample stems from a study of control samples from healthy donors and cancer patients. Germline V CDR1 and CDR2: SGHRS, YFSETQ. Trimming removed 5 bases at V and 0 bases at J, with 14 bases between. This CDR3 spans 15 amino acids. Using immunoSEQ multiplex PCR, the repertoire was profiled, and TCRdb retains in-frame clones only, with some absent. The profile covers around 200,000 clones, with 80% to 95% appearing a single time and over 1.1% taken by the ten largest. The source is a young man in good health. Sequencing input: blood. The chain employs TRBV5-1 and TRBJ1-1; D not certain. CDR3: CASRIPEDVNTEAFF. As DNA, the CDR3 is TGCGCCAGCAGAATTCCCGAAGACGTGAACACTGAAGCTTTCTTT.